A single sample is the source of the 27 T cell receptor beta chains below, sequenced in a study of blood T cell repertoires in COVID-19. Sequenced by immunoSEQ multiplex PCR; TCRdb stores in-frame clones only, minus some. The table includes 93,000 or so clones, 87% detected once. Sequenced input: peripheral blood. The receptors come from a human donor in a cohort sampled during active COVID-19.

V is TRBV18 and J is TRBJ2-1; D might be TRBD2 (6 bases). CDR1 is KGHSH and CDR2 is LQKENI in the germline V gene. Trimming removed 3 bases at V and 10 bases at J, with 25 bases between. The CDR3 covers 17 residues. The chain's CDR3 is CASSPQPPSLWGEEQFF. In nucleotides, the CDR3 is TGTGCCAGCTCACCTCAACCTCCTAGCCTTTGGGGGGAGGAGCAGTTCTTC.

The chain has TRBV27 and TRBJ2-3; tentative D call: TRBD1 (5 bases). Germline lookup yields CDR1 MNHEY and CDR2 SMNVEV (reference sequence). This CDR3 spans 13 amino acids. Trimming took 3 bases from V and 3 from J, leaving 7 bases between them. CDR3 bases: TGTGCCAGCAGTTTTTCAGGGACAGATACGCAGTATTTT. As protein: CASSFSGTDTQYF.

The chain uses TRBV4-1 and TRBJ2-7; 7 bases agree with TRBD1. Germline V gives CDR1 MGHRA, CDR2 YSYEKL. The CDR3 has 15 residues. The J segment lost 4 bases and the V segment lost 1 base, leaving 7 bases of the junction unmatched. The CDR3 DNA sequence: TGCGCCAGCAGCCAAGGCTCAGGGGGTATTTACGAGCAGTACTTC. It specifies CASSQGSGGIYEQYF.

The gene calls are TRBV30 and TRBJ2-2, with 10 bases lining up with TRBD2. CDR1 GTSNPN and CDR2 SVGIG come from the germline V gene (reference sequence). V shed 5 bases, J shed 3 bases, and the junction held 3 bases outside the gene matches. The CDR3 is 14 amino acids. This CDR3 is CAWATSGDTGELFF. The CDR3 DNA is TGTGCCTGGGCTACTAGCGGGGACACCGGGGAGCTGTTTTTT.

V usage is TRBV7-8 and J usage is TRBJ2-1, with 10 bases aligning to TRBD1. Germline trimming cut 4 bases from V and 4 bases from J; bases unmatched to any gene: 4. There are 15 residues in the CDR3. Germline-derived CDR1 and CDR2 are SGHVS and FQNEAQ. The CDR3, as DNA: TGTGCCAGCAGCTCGACAGGGGGCGATTACAATGAGCAGTTCTTC. This translates into CASSSTGGDYNEQFF.

CDR3 sequence: CASSLSDRNYGYTF. CDR3 DNA: TGTGCCAGCAGTTTAAGCGACAGAAACTATGGCTACACCTTC. The chain joins TRBV28 to TRBJ1-2; D possibly corresponds to TRBD1 (5 bases). Germline CDR1 and CDR2: MDHEN and SYDVKM. Trimming left V 2 bases short and J 2 bases short, with 9 bases between. The CDR3 runs to 14 residues.

The rearrangement links TRBV12-3 or TRBV12-4 to TRBJ2-5; tentatively, D is TRBD2 (6 bases). The V gene lost 8 bases and the J gene lost 4 bases, with 11 bases spanning the gap. The CDR3 is 12 amino acids. CDR3 protein: CASGGNGETQYF. For the CDR3, the DNA is TGTGCCAGCGGGGGGAACGGAGAGACCCAGTACTTC.

As regards this clone: This specimen includes other DNA sequences encoding the same CDR3. The chain recombines TRBV5-4 with TRBJ1-1; D gene ambiguous. Per the germline V gene, CDR1 is SGHNT and CDR2 is YYREEE (reference sequence). The germline V and J ends were trimmed by 0 bases and 5 bases, with 8 bases remaining between them. The CDR3 runs to 13 residues. CDR3 coding DNA: TGTGCCAGCAGCTTGGGACCCGGGACTGAAGCTTTCTTT. Protein product: CASSLGPGTEAFF.

The J gene is TRBJ2-5, the V gene TRBV19; 8 bases map to TRBD2. CDR1 and CDR2 (germline): LNHDA, SQIVND (reference sequence). V lost 5 bases to trimming and J lost 5 bases; unmatched junction nucleotides: 7. This CDR3 spans 14 amino acids. CDR3 amino acids: CASSSAGGLETQYF. CDR3 DNA sequence: TGTGCCAGTAGTTCGGCGGGGGGTCTCGAGACCCAGTACTTC.

This clone was recorded once. The chain is built from TRBV6-6 and TRBJ2-7, with 14 positions matching TRBD2. CDR3 length equals 15 residues. The germline CDR1 and CDR2 sequences are MNHNY and SVGAGI (reference sequence). J lost 6 bases, V lost 6 bases, and 7 bases had no gene match. The CDR3 DNA reads TGTGCCAGCAGGAGACTAGCGGGGGGGCCTGGCGAGCAGTACTTC. Translated: CASRRLAGGPGEQYF.

The V gene is TRBV7-9, the J gene TRBJ1-2; D not resolved. This CDR3 has 12 amino acids. Trimming took 6 bases from V and 6 from J, leaving 11 bases between them. Germline V CDR1 and CDR2: SEHNR, FQNEAQ (reference sequence). CDR3 region: CASSLEQDGYTF. The CDR3 nucleotides read TGTGCCAGCAGTCTTGAGCAGGATGGCTACACCTTC.

The chain couples TRBV12-1 to TRBJ2-1; TRBD1, the table's D call, was not compared with the DNA. TRBV12-1 is designated a pseudogene. CDR3 size: 16 residues. CDR3 nucleotide sequence: TGTGCCAGCAGCTCCGACGACAGGCCAAGGGGCAATGAGCAGTTCTTC. It encodes CASSSDDRPRGNEQFF.

V gene TRBV14 combines with J gene TRBJ2-7, with 8 bases matching TRBD2. CDR3 length: 17 amino acids. The V gene's germline CDR1 is SGHDN and CDR2 FVKESK. After removal of 0 bases from V and 3 bases from J, the junction contained 10 bases not matched to a gene. The CDR3 bases are TGTGCCAGCAGCCAAGATAAAACCGGGACTAGTGGCTACGAGCAGTACTTC. Its translation is CASSQDKTGTSGYEQYF.

This clone was seen once. The chain has TRBV5-1 and TRBJ1-2; D is undetermined. The CDR3 runs to 11 residues. Germline CDR1 SGHRS, CDR2 YFSETQ. V dropped 7 bases and J dropped 5 bases, with 9 bases sitting between them. DNA for the CDR3: TGCGCCAGCCATGACAATTATGGCTACACCTTC. Its protein product is CASHDNYGYTF.

V is TRBV24-1 and J is TRBJ2-5; D uncertain. CDR1 is KGHDR, CDR2 SFDVKD, per germline. V lost 4 bases and J lost 4, with 12 bases in between. The CDR3 is 14 amino acids. CDR3 sequence (DNA): TGTGCCACCAGTGACCCAGTTCAAAGAGAGACCCAGTACTTC. Translation: CATSDPVQRETQYF.

The chain couples TRBV5-1 to TRBJ2-7; 10 bases agree with TRBD1. Germline-derived CDR1 and CDR2 are SGHRS and YFSETQ. The CDR3 has 15 residues. With V trimmed by 1 base and J by 3 bases, 4 bases remained unmatched. CDR3 in DNA: TGCGCCAGCAGCTTGCTCGGGACAGGGGACTACGAGCAGTACTTC. It translates to CASSLLGTGDYEQYF. The complete variable domain, with remaining parts taken from reference TRBV5-1 and TRBJ2-7, reads KAGVTQTPRYLIKTRGQQVTLSCSPISGHRSVSWYQQTPGQGLQFLFEYFSETQRNKGNFPGRFSGRQFSNSRSEMNVSTLELGDSALYLCASSLLGTGDYEQYFGPGTRLTVT.

This rearrangement joins TRBV28 to TRBJ1-5; TRBD1 is a possible D gene (6 bases). The CDR3 sequence is 13 residues long. Germline assignment: CDR1 MDHEN and CDR2 SYDVKM. The V end was cut by 6 bases, the J end by 6 bases, with 12 bases between. This CDR3 reads CASRDTGIQPQHF. The CDR3 region has the DNA TGTGCCAGCAGGGATACAGGGATTCAGCCCCAGCATTTT.

J is TRBJ2-1 and V is TRBV12-3 or TRBV12-4; 8 bases agree with TRBD1. The CDR3 totals 12 residues. The V and J ends lost 5 bases and 14 bases, in that order; junction bases with no gene match: 8. CDR3 amino acids: CASSAIPGQEFF. The CDR3, as DNA: TGTGCCAGCAGTGCTATTCCGGGACAGGAGTTCTTC.

This rearrangement joins TRBV7-3 to TRBJ2-3; D remains ambiguous. V shed 5 bases and J shed 0 bases, with 9 bases lying between them. The germline V gene encodes CDR1 SGHTA and CDR2 FQGTGA. The CDR3 contains 14 residues. The CDR3 spells CASSPRYSTDTQYF. For the CDR3, the DNA is TGTGCCAGCAGCCCGCGGTATAGCACAGATACGCAGTATTTT.

This chain links TRBV9 with TRBJ2-1; TRBD2 aligns across 11 bases. Germline assignment: CDR1 SGDLS and CDR2 YYNGEE. CDR3 length: 15 residues. V lost 0 bases and J lost 7; bases outside the gene matches: 3. Here the CDR3 reads CASSVVAGGPNEQFF. The CDR3 nucleotides read TGTGCCAGCAGCGTAGTAGCGGGAGGGCCGAATGAGCAGTTCTTC.

The genes are TRBV9 and TRBJ2-3; 9 positions agree with TRBD2. The CDR3 totals 15 residues. V gave up 1 base and J gave up 5 bases; unmatched junction bases: 5. CDR1 and CDR2 (germline): SGDLS, YYNGEE. The CDR3 is CASSVPAGGRDTQYF. The CDR3 DNA follows: TGTGCCAGCAGCGTACCAGCGGGGGGCAGAGATACGCAGTATTTT.

This sequence joins TRBV12-3 or TRBV12-4 and TRBJ2-7, with D perhaps matching TRBD1 (5 bases). The V end was cut by 5 bases, the J end by 2 bases, with 10 bases between. The CDR3 is made up of 13 amino acids. The CDR3 bases are TGTGCCAGCAGTCTCAGGGTCCCCTACGAGCAGTACTTC. This gives the protein CASSLRVPYEQYF.

The rearrangement links TRBV15 to TRBJ2-3; 12 bases map to TRBD2. There are 19 residues in the CDR3. Trimming removed 0 bases from V and 1 base from J; junction bases left unmatched: 8. Germline V CDR1 and CDR2: LNHNV, YYDKDF (reference sequence). CDR3 nucleotide sequence: TGTGCCACCAGCAGAGAAATTAGGGCTAGCGGGAGGGGCACAGATACGCAGTATTTT. It yields the protein CATSREIRASGRGTDTQYF. The entire variable domain, with the rest obtained from reference TRBV15 and TRBJ2-3, is as follows: DAMVIQNPRYQVTQFGKPVTLSCSQTLNHNVMYWYQQKSSQAPKLLFHYYDKDFNNEADTPDNFQSRRPNTSFCFLDIRSPGLGDTAMYLCATSREIRASGRGTDTQYFGPGTRLTVL.

The chain recombines TRBV28 with TRBJ1-6; 7 bases align to TRBD1. There are 17 residues in the CDR3. The germline V gene encodes CDR1 MDHEN and CDR2 SYDVKM. J gave up 6 bases and V 3 bases, and 11 bases lay outside the gene matches. CDR3 sequence reads: CASSFSKTGIGNSPLHF. The DNA for the CDR3 is TGTGCCAGCAGTTTTTCGAAGACAGGGATTGGTAATTCACCCCTCCACTTT.

V is TRBV7-9 and J is TRBJ2-1, with unresolved D. Germline V CDR1 and CDR2: SEHNR, FQNEAQ (reference sequence). Trimming took 8 bases from V and 7 from J, leaving 12 bases between them. This CDR3 has 12 amino acids. In DNA, the CDR3 is TGTGCCAGCTTTGGAGAAGAGAATGAGCAGTTCTTC. This encodes CASFGEENEQFF.

CDR3 in amino acids: CASSPDRSNTEAFF. The CDR3 DNA follows: TGTGCCAGCAGCCCGGACAGGTCGAACACTGAAGCTTTCTTT. This chain connects TRBV11-1 to TRBJ1-1; TRBD1 matches 7 bases. CDR3 size: 14 residues. CDR1 and CDR2 (germline): SGHAT, FQDESV (reference sequence). V lost 5 bases and J lost 1; bases outside the gene matches: 4.

The V gene is TRBV5-4, the J gene TRBJ1-6; D is uncertain. The CDR3 is 15 amino acids. CDR1 is SGHNT and CDR2 is YYREEE in the germline V gene (reference sequence). V was trimmed by 1 base and J by 5 bases, leaving 10 bases between them. The CDR3 loop is CASSLLGENNSPLHF. As DNA, the CDR3 is TGTGCCAGCAGCTTGCTAGGAGAAAATAATTCACCCCTCCACTTT.